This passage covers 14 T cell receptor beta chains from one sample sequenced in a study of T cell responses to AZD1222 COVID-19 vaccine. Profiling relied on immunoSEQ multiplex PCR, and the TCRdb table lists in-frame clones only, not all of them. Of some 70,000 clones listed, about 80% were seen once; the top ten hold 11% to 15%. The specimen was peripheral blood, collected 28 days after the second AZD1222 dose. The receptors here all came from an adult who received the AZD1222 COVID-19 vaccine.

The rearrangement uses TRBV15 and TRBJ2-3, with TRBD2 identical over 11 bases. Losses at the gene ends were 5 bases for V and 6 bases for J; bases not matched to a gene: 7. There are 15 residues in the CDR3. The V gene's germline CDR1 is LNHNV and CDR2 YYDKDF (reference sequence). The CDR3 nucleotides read TGTGCCACCAGCTGGGCACCTAGCGGGGGGGATACGCAGTATTTT. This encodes CATSWAPSGGDTQYF.

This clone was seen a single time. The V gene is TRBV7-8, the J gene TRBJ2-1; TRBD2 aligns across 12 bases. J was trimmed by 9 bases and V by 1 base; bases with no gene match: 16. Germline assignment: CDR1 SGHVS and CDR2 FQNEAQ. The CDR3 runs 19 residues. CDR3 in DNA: TGTGCCAGCAGCTTAGGAGGAGAACTAGCGGGGGGCCCCTCTGGTGAGCAGTTCTTC. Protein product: CASSLGGELAGGPSGEQFF.

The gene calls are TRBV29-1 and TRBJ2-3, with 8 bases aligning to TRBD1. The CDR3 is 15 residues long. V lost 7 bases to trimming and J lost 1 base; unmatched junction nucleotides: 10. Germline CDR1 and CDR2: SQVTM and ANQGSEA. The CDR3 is CSATGTGGGTDTQYF. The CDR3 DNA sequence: TGCAGCGCCACCGGGACAGGAGGGGGCACAGATACGCAGTATTTT.

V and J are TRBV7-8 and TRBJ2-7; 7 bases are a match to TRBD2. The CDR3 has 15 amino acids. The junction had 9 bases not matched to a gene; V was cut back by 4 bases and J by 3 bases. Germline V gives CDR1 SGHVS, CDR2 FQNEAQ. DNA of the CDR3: TGTGCCAGCAGCTCTTCCCGGGGAGGGGTCTACGAGCAGTACTTC. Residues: CASSSSRGGVYEQYF.

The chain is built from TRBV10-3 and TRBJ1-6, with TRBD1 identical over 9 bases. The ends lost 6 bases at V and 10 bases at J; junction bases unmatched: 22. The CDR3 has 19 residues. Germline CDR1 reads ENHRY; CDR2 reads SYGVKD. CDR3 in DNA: TGTGCCATCAGGCCGTCTCCAGGGACAGGGACCGGTTCTGGGTCACCCCTCCACTTT. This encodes CAIRPSPGTGTGSGSPLHF.

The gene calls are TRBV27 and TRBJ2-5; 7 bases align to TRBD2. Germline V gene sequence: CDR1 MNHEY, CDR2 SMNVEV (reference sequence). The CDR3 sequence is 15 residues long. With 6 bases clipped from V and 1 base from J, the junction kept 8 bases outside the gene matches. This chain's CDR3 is CASRGLAETQETQYF. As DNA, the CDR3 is TGTGCCAGCAGGGGGCTAGCGGAAACCCAAGAGACCCAGTACTTC.

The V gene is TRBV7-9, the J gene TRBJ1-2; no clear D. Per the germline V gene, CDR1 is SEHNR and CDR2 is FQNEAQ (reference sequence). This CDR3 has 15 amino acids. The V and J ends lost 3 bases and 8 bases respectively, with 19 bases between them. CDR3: CASSFQRAETGGYTF. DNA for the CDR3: TGTGCCAGCAGCTTCCAGCGGGCGGAGACGGGGGGCTACACCTTC.

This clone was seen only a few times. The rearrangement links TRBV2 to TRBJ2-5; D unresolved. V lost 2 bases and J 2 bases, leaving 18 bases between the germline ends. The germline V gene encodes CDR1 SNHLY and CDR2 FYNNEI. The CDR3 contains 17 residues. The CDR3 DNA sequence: TGTGCCAGCAGTGAAAGGATATTAAGGGCCTTTCAAGAGACCCAGTACTTC. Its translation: CASSERILRAFQETQYF.

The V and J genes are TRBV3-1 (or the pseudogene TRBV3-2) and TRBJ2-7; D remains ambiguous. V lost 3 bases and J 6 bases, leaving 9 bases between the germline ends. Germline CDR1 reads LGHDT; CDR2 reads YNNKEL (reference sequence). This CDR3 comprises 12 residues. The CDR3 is CASSHGSLEQYF. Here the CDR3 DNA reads TGTGCCAGCAGCCATGGTTCCCTCGAGCAGTACTTC.

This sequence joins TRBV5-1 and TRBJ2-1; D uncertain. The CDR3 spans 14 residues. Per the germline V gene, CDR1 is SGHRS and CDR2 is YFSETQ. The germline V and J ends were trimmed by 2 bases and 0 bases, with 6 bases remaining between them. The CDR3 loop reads CASSLSSSYNEQFF. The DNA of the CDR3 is TGCGCCAGCAGCTTATCTAGCTCCTACAATGAGCAGTTCTTC.

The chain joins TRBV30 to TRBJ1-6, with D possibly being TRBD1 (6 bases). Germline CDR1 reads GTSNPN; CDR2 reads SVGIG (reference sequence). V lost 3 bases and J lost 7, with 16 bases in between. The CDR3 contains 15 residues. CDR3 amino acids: CAWRKGTFGNSPLHF. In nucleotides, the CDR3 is TGTGCCTGGAGGAAAGGGACATTTGGAAATTCACCCCTCCACTTT.

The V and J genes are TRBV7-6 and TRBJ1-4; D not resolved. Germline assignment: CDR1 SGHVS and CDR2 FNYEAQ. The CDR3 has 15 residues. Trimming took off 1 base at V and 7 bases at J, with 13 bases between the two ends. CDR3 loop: CASSLGTAFTEKLFF. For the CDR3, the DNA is TGTGCCAGCAGCTTAGGCACGGCGTTTACTGAAAAACTGTTTTTT.

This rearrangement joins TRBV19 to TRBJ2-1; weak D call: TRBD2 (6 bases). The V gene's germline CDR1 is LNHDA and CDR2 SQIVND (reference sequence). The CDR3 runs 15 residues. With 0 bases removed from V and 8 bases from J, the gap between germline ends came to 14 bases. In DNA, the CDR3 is TGTGCCAGTAGTATAGACCGTTATGGGGGGTATGAGCAGTTCTTC. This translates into CASSIDRYGGYEQFF.

The DNA of the CDR3 is TGCGCCAGCAGGGCCGGATCGGGAGATACGCAGTATTTT. It translates to CASRAGSGDTQYF. The chain employs TRBV5-1 and TRBJ2-3; no clear D gene. Germline CDR1 reads SGHRS; CDR2 reads YFSETQ. V lost 5 bases and J lost 5, with 12 bases in between. The CDR3 sequence is 13 residues long.